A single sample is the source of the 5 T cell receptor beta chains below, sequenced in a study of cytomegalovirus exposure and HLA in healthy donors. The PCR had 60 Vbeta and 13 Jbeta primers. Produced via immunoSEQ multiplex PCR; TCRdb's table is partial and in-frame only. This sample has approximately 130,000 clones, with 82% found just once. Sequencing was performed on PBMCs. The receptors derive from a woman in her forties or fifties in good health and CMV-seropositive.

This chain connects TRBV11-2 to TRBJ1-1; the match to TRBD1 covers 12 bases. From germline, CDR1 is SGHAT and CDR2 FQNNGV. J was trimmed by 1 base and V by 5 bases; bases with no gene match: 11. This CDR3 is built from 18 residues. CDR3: CASSPRDRGLNWNTEAFF. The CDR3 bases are TGTGCCAGCAGCCCACGGGACAGGGGGCTGAATTGGAACACTGAAGCTTTCTTT.

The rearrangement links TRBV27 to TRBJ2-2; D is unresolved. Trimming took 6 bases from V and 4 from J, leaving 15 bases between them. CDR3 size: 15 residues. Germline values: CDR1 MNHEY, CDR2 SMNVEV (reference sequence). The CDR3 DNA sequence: TGTGCCAGCAGCCTAACCCCCTTCCGCACCGGGGAGCTGTTTTTT. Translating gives CASSLTPFRTGELFF.

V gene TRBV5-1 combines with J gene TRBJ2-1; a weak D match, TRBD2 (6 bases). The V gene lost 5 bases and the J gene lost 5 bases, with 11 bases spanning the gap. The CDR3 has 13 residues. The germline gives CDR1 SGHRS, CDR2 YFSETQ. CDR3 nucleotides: TGCGCCAGCAGGGAGGGAGACAACAATGAGCAGTTCTTC. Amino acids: CASREGDNNEQFF.

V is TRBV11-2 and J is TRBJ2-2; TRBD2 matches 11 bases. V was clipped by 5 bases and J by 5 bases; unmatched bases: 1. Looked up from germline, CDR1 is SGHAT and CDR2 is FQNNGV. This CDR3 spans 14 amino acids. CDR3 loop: CASSRTSGTGELFF. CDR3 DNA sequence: TGTGCCAGCAGCCGGACTAGCGGGACCGGGGAGCTGTTTTTT.

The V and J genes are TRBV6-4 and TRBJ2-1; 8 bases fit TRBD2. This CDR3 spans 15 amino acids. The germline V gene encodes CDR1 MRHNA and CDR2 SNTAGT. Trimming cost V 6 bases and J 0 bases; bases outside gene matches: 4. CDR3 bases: TGTGCCAGCAGCCCCGGGACTAGCTCCTACAATGAGCAGTTCTTC. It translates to CASSPGTSSYNEQFF.